The 11 T cell receptor beta chains given below trace back to one sample, sequenced in a study of neoadjuvant anti-PD-1 for oral cavity cancer. Using immunoSEQ multiplex PCR, the repertoire was profiled, and TCRdb retains in-frame clones only, with some absent. The table lists 55,000 to 75,000 clones, around four fifths of them singletons. The material sequenced was PBMCs, taken before nivolumab (anti-PD-1) treatment. These receptor sequences come from a person aged 40 to 85 with oral cavity squamous cell carcinoma.

In its sample, this clone was seen many times. The J gene is TRBJ2-6, the V gene TRBV28, with TRBD2 as a possible D gene (6 bases). The CDR3 totals 15 residues. V lost 6 bases and J lost 4, with 13 bases in between. Germline CDR1 reads MDHEN; CDR2 reads SYDVKM. The CDR3 loop is CASRIGGEGANVLTF. The CDR3 DNA is TGTGCCAGCAGAATCGGGGGAGAAGGGGCCAACGTCCTGACTTTC.

Here the CDR3 reads CASSGQGNLNEQFF. Written as DNA, the CDR3 is TGTGCCAGCAGTGGACAGGGCAACCTCAATGAGCAGTTCTTC. This chain uses TRBV25-1 with TRBJ2-1, with 7 bases that match TRBD1. V lost 4 bases to trimming and J lost 6 bases; unmatched junction nucleotides: 6. The CDR3 length is 14 residues. Germline V lookup: CDR1 MGHDK, CDR2 SYGVNS.

The gene calls are TRBV5-1 and TRBJ1-1; TRBD1 is a possible D gene (5 bases). V was trimmed by 0 bases and J by 4 bases, leaving 16 bases between them. The CDR3 totals 16 residues. CDR1 and CDR2 (germline): SGHRS, YFSETQ. The CDR3 DNA reads TGCGCCAGCAGCTTGGCCAACTCCGGGGGTGGCACTGAAGCTTTCTTT. This codes for CASSLANSGGGTEAFF.

DNA of the CDR3: TGTGCCAGCAGCGGACTAGCGGGGAGCACAGATACGCAGTATTTT. As protein: CASSGLAGSTDTQYF. The V and J genes are TRBV6-4 and TRBJ2-3; 12 nucleotides align to TRBD2. Trimming removed 6 bases from V and 0 bases from J; junction bases left unmatched: 1. CDR1 and CDR2 (germline): MRHNA, SNTAGT. The CDR3 length is 15 residues.

The rearrangement uses TRBV6-6 and TRBJ2-2; 12 bases agree with TRBD2. There are 15 residues in the CDR3. Trimming removed 5 bases from V and 7 bases from J; junction bases left unmatched: 5. Germline V gene sequence: CDR1 MNHNY, CDR2 SVGAGI (reference sequence). The CDR3 here is CASSPRGLAGGELFF. In DNA form, the CDR3 reads TGTGCCAGCAGTCCCAGGGGACTAGCGGGCGGGGAGCTGTTTTTT.

This rearrangement joins TRBV9 to TRBJ1-6; D is uncertain. Trimming removed 3 bases from V and 9 bases from J, with 7 bases in between. The germline V gene encodes CDR1 SGDLS and CDR2 YYNGEE. The CDR3 covers 12 residues. The CDR3 loop reads CASSDGSSPLHF. The CDR3 DNA reads as TGTGCCAGCAGCGACGGTAGTTCACCCCTCCACTTT.

The rearrangement links TRBV9 to TRBJ1-1; D remains unclear. V lost 0 bases and J lost 1, with 4 bases in between. The CDR3 contains 13 residues. Germline CDR1 and CDR2: SGDLS and YYNGEE. The CDR3 protein is CASSVGRNTEAFF. Written as DNA, the CDR3 is TGTGCCAGCAGCGTAGGACGGAACACTGAAGCTTTCTTT.

The V call is TRBV9, the J call TRBJ2-5; D unresolved. The J call may be incorrect, as the DNA end agrees better with TRBJ2-7. Germline CDR1 reads SGDLS; CDR2 reads YYNGEE. This CDR3 has 14 amino acids. CDR3 sequence reads: CASSVRSNGYEQYF. For the CDR3, the DNA is TGTGCCAGCAGCGTCCGCAGCAACGGCTACGAGCAGTACTTC.

A single count supports this clone. This chain connects TRBV7-9 to TRBJ1-4; no reliable D call. Germline V gene data show CDR1 as SEHNR and CDR2 as FQNEAQ (reference sequence). V shed 1 base and J shed 7 bases, with 10 bases lying between them. The CDR3 is made up of 14 amino acids. CDR3 sequence: CASSLEVSGEKLFF. The CDR3 DNA follows: TGTGCCAGCAGCTTAGAGGTCAGCGGTGAAAAACTGTTTTTT.

This chain uses TRBV27 with TRBJ1-4; D call uncertain. The CDR3 runs to 16 residues. Germline CDR1 reads MNHEY; CDR2 reads SMNVEV (reference sequence). The V and J ends lost 6 bases and 0 bases respectively, with 14 bases between them. In DNA form, the CDR3 reads TGTGCCAGCAGGGGAACCGCTGCGGCAACTAATGAAAAACTGTTTTTT. This encodes CASRGTAAATNEKLFF. Full variable domain (outside the CDR3, taken from reference TRBV27 and TRBJ1-4): EAQVTQNPRYLITVTGKKLTVTCSQNMNHEYMSWYRQDPGLGLRQIYYSMNVEVTDKGDVPEGYKVSRKEKRNFPLILESPSPNQTSLYFCASRGTAAATNEKLFFGSGTQLSVL.

The V gene is TRBV5-1, the J gene TRBJ1-4; 9 bases are shared with TRBD1. The length of the CDR3 is 15 residues. Germline trimming cut 5 bases from V and 2 bases from J; bases unmatched to any gene: 4. Germline V gene sequence: CDR1 SGHRS, CDR2 YFSETQ. The CDR3 spells CASSQTGGTNEKLFF. DNA for the CDR3: TGCGCCAGCAGTCAGACAGGGGGGACTAATGAAAAACTGTTTTTT.